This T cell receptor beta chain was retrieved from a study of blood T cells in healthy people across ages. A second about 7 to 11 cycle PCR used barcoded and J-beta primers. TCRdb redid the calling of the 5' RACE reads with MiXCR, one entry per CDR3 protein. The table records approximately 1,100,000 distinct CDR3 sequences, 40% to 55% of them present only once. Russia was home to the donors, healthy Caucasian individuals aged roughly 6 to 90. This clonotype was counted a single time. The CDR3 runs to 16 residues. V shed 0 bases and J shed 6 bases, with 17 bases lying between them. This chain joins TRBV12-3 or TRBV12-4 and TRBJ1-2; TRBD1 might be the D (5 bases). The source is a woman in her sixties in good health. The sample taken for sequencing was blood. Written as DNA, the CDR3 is TGTGCCAGCAGTTTAGCGCTACGCGGGGCGCGGGATGGCTACACCTTC. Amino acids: CASSLALRGARDGYTF.